One TCR beta chain is described in this entry. Sample time point: after dendritic cell vaccination, including at tumor progression/relapse. The source of the sample is a study of glioma-infiltrating T cells after dendritic cell vaccination. TCRdb keeps only in-frame clones here, not all; method: immunoSEQ multiplex PCR. The profile covers more than 85,000 clones, with 90% appearing a single time and 2.5% to 3.5% taken by the ten largest. Per germline, CDR1 WSHSY and CDR2 SAAADI. The V end was cut by 3 bases, the J end by 7 bases, with 12 bases between. The CDR3 covers 13 residues. This specimen was blood, taken after dendritic cell vaccination. The V call is TRBV10-2, the J call TRBJ1-2; possibly TRBD1 for D (5 bases). The clonotype originates from a human donor with glioblastoma. Here the CDR3 DNA reads TGCGCCAGCAGTGAAGACAGCTCTGGTGGCTACACCTTC. Encoded protein: CASSEDSSGGYTF.